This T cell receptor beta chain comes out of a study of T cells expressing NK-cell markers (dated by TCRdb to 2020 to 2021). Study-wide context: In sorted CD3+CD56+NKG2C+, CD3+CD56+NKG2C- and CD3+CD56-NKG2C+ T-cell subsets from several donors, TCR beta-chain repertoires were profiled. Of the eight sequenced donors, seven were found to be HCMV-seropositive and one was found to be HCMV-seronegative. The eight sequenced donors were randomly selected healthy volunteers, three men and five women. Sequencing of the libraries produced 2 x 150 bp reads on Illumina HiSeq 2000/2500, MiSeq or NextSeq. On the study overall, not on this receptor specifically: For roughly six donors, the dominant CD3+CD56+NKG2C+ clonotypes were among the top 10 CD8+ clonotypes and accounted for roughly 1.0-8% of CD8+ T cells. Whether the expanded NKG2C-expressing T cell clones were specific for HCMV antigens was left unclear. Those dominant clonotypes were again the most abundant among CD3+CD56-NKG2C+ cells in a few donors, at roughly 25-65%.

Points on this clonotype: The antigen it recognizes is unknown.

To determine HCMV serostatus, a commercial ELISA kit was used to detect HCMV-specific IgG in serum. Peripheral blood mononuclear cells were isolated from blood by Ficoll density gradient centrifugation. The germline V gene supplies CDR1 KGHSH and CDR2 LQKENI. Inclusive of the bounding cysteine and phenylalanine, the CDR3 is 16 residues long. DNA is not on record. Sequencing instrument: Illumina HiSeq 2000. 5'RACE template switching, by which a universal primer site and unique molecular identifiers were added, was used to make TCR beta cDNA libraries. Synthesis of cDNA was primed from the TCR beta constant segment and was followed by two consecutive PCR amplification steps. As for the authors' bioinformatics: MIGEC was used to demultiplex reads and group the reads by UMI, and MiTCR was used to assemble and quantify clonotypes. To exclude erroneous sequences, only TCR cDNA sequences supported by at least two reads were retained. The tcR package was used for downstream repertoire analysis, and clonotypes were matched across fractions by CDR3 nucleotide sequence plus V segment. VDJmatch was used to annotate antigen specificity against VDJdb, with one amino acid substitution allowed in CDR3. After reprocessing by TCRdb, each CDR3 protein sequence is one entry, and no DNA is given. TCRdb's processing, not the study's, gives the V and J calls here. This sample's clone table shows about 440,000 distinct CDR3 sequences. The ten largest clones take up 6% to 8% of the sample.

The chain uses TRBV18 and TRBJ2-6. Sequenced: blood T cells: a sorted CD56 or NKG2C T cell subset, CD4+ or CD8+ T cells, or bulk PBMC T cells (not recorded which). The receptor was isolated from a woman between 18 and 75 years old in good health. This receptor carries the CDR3 CASSPLPGPGANVLTF.